This passage covers 28 T cell receptor beta chains from one sample sequenced in a study of cytomegalovirus exposure and HLA in healthy donors. Both 60 Vbeta primers and 13 Jbeta primers went into the PCR. The method was immunoSEQ multiplex PCR; TCRdb's version includes in-frame clones alone and lacks a portion of them. The data hold roughly 190,000 clones, with about three quarters observed a single time. Sequencing input: PBMCs. These receptors all come from a woman aged 40 to 49 in good health and CMV-seronegative.

The chain employs TRBV2 and TRBJ2-7; 7 bases align to TRBD2. This CDR3 spans 17 amino acids. Trimming removed 6 bases from V and 3 bases from J; junction bases left unmatched: 17. The V gene's germline CDR1 is SNHLY and CDR2 FYNNEI. Here the CDR3 reads CASSRTSTREGGYEQYF. The CDR3 DNA is TGTGCCAGCAGCCGAACGTCGACCAGGGAGGGCGGCTACGAGCAGTACTTC.

The chain is built from TRBV7-2 and TRBJ1-1; 8 positions agree with TRBD1. The CDR3 is made up of 15 amino acids. J was trimmed by 0 bases and V by 6 bases; bases with no gene match: 6. The germline V gene encodes CDR1 SGHTA and CDR2 FQGNSA. In nucleotides, the CDR3 is TGTGCCAGCAGGACCAGGGGGCGCATGAACACTGAAGCTTTCTTT. Amino acid sequence: CASRTRGRMNTEAFF.

J is TRBJ2-2 and V is TRBV7-9; D call uncertain. Germline assignment: CDR1 SEHNR and CDR2 FQNEAQ (reference sequence). The V end lost 1 base, the J end lost 3 bases, and 9 bases lay between the germline ends. The CDR3 contains 15 residues. The CDR3 spells CASSLVGSYTGELFF. The CDR3 nucleotides are TGTGCCAGCAGCTTAGTCGGGTCATACACCGGGGAGCTGTTTTTT.

This clone was found a few times. The chain has TRBV7-9 and TRBJ1-2; unclear D gene. The germline V gene encodes CDR1 SEHNR and CDR2 FQNEAQ (reference sequence). CDR3 length: 12 residues. Trimming left V 2 bases short and J 5 bases short, with 6 bases between. CDR3 bases: TGTGCCAGCAGCTTATCGGGGTATGGCTACACCTTC. The encoded protein is CASSLSGYGYTF.

For this clone: Other nucleotide sequences in the sample specify the same CDR3. The rearrangement links TRBV7-2 to TRBJ1-1; D is undetermined. The length of the CDR3 is 12 residues. V lost 4 bases and J 5 bases, leaving 8 bases between the germline ends. Per the germline V gene, CDR1 is SGHTA and CDR2 is FQGNSA. CDR3 DNA sequence: TGTGCCAGCAGCTCACGAGGGACTGAAGCTTTCTTT. This sequence encodes CASSSRGTEAFF.

The chain joins TRBV11-2 to TRBJ1-4; D remains ambiguous. The CDR3 is made up of 16 amino acids. The V gene lost 5 bases and the J gene lost 4 bases, with 17 bases spanning the gap. CDR1 and CDR2 (germline): SGHAT, FQNNGV. The CDR3 coding sequence is TGTGCCAGCAGCCTTATCCCCTCAGGTCTTAATGAAAAACTGTTTTTT. Its protein product is CASSLIPSGLNEKLFF.

This clone has only one observation. The chain joins TRBV6-5 to TRBJ2-2; TRBD2 agrees at 8 bases. CDR3 length: 15 amino acids. Germline V lookup: CDR1 MNHEY, CDR2 SVGAGI. V gave up 4 bases and J gave up 3 bases; unmatched junction bases: 4. CDR3 protein: CASSSGREDTGELFF. The DNA for the CDR3 is TGTGCCAGCAGTTCAGGGCGGGAGGACACCGGGGAGCTGTTTTTT.

The V call is TRBV9, the J call TRBJ2-3; 7 bases align to TRBD2. The CDR3 runs 14 residues. Germline-derived CDR1 and CDR2 are SGDLS and YYNGEE. The V segment lost 3 bases and the J segment 4 bases; nucleotides outside the gene matches: 5. CDR3 DNA sequence: TGTGCCAGCAGCGAAGCGGGAAGGGCAGATACGCAGTATTTT. Translating gives CASSEAGRADTQYF.

This clone showed up just once. This chain connects TRBV18 to TRBJ1-2; D gene unclear. The CDR3 runs to 13 residues. Germline V gene sequence: CDR1 KGHSH, CDR2 LQKENI. Deletions cut 3 bases from V and 6 bases from J, with 11 bases between. CDR3 nucleotides: TGTGCCAGCTCACCGGTTGGGCAGAATGGCTACACCTTC. Its protein product is CASSPVGQNGYTF.

The J gene is TRBJ2-2, the V gene TRBV19; D perhaps matches TRBD1 (6 bases). Between the trimmed V and J ends, which lost 3 bases and 6 bases, there was a span of 8 bases. Germline CDR1 reads LNHDA; CDR2 reads SQIVND (reference sequence). This CDR3 is built from 13 residues. CDR3 region: CASSIEGAGELFF. The DNA of the CDR3 is TGTGCCAGTAGTATTGAGGGGGCCGGGGAGCTGTTTTTT. Complete variable domain (other parts from reference TRBV19 and TRBJ2-2): DGGITQSPKYLFRKEGQNVTLSCEQNLNHDAMYWYRQDPGQGLRLIYYSQIVNDFQKGDIAEGYSVSREKKESFPLTVTSAQKNPTAFYLCASSIEGAGELFFGEGSRLTVL.

The rearrangement joins TRBV10-3 to TRBJ1-1; possible D gene TRBD1, 6 bases. CDR3 length: 14 residues. Per germline, CDR1 ENHRY and CDR2 SYGVKD. Trimming pared 7 bases from V and 1 base from J, leaving 13 bases between. The CDR3 DNA reads as TGTGCCATCACCCGGGACAAGGCGAACACTGAAGCTTTCTTT. Translating it yields CAITRDKANTEAFF.

The chain joins TRBV7-2 to TRBJ1-3; no clear D. The germline CDR1 and CDR2 sequences are SGHTA and FQGNSA. The CDR3 spans 15 residues. The germline V and J ends were trimmed by 5 bases and 0 bases, with 11 bases remaining between them. CDR3 coding DNA: TGTGCCAGCAGCCTCACCCCGGTCTCTGGAAACACCATATATTTT. It codes for CASSLTPVSGNTIYF.

The genes are TRBV2 and TRBJ2-2; tentatively, D is TRBD1 (5 bases). Trimming pared 5 bases from V and 8 bases from J, leaving 15 bases between. The CDR3 contains 14 residues. Per germline, CDR1 SNHLY and CDR2 FYNNEI. For the CDR3, the DNA is TGTGCCAGCAGTACAAAACAGGTGCGAGGGGAGCTGTTTTTT. Translated, it gives CASSTKQVRGELFF.

The J gene is TRBJ1-3, the V gene TRBV18, with D hard to call. V was clipped by 6 bases and J by 4 bases, with 13 bases between them. Germline values: CDR1 KGHSH, CDR2 LQKENI. This CDR3 comprises 14 residues. DNA for the CDR3: TGTGCCAGCTCCTCTACCAGCGGGGGAAACACCATATATTTT. This encodes CASSSTSGGNTIYF.

This clone was seen more than once but under ten times. This chain links TRBV28 with TRBJ2-1; 7 nucleotides match TRBD1. Germline V CDR1 and CDR2: MDHEN, SYDVKM. V lost 9 bases, J lost 0 bases, and 8 bases stayed unmatched. The CDR3 has 15 amino acids. CDR3 sequence: CASINAGGSYNEQFF. In nucleotides, the CDR3 is TGTGCCAGTATAAACGCAGGGGGCTCCTACAATGAGCAGTTCTTC.

This clone occurred once. V usage is TRBV7-3 and J usage is TRBJ2-1; TRBD2 is a possible D gene (6 bases). The CDR3 loop spans 15 amino acids. V lost 2 bases to trimming and J lost 0 bases, with 8 bases between them. Germline V gene lookup returns CDR1 SGHTA and CDR2 FQGTGA. In nucleotides, the CDR3 is TGTGCCAGCAGCTTAGTGGGGGGCTCCTACAATGAGCAGTTCTTC. This gives the protein CASSLVGGSYNEQFF.

This rearrangement joins TRBV4-1 to TRBJ1-4; 9 bases align to TRBD1. CDR3 size: 19 residues. Germline loops: CDR1 MGHRA, CDR2 YSYEKL. V was pared by 0 bases and J by 7 bases, with 15 bases of the junction left unmatched. DNA for the CDR3: TGCGCCAGCAGCCAAGATAGGGCGTTAGAGGGACAGGGTAGTGAAAAACTGTTTTTT. This gives the protein CASSQDRALEGQGSEKLFF.

V and J are TRBV6-1 and TRBJ1-2, with D perhaps TRBD1 (5 bases). This CDR3 contains 16 residues. From germline, CDR1 is MNHNS and CDR2 SASEGT. V dropped 0 bases and J dropped 4 bases, with 15 bases sitting between them. The CDR3 loop reads CASSEALTQAGYGYTF. The CDR3 bases are TGTGCCAGCAGTGAAGCCCTAACACAGGCAGGCTATGGCTACACCTTC.

The sample holds one count of this clone. The genes are TRBV2 and TRBJ2-5, with a possible D match to TRBD2 (5 bases). Germline V gene data show CDR1 as SNHLY and CDR2 as FYNNEI. This CDR3 contains 14 residues. With 9 bases removed from V and 2 bases from J, the gap between germline ends came to 16 bases. Here the CDR3 reads CASLLSTSQETQYF. The CDR3 DNA sequence: TGTGCCAGTTTGCTCTCCACTAGTCAAGAGACCCAGTACTTC.

The chain is built from TRBV10-3 and TRBJ2-2; D remains unclear. Germline V CDR1 and CDR2: ENHRY, SYGVKD. This CDR3 region has 14 residues. Trimming cost V 4 bases and J 5 bases, with 11 bases left between them. The CDR3 protein is CAISADGDTGELFF. CDR3 DNA: TGTGCCATCAGTGCCGATGGAGATACCGGGGAGCTGTTTTTT.

This sequence joins TRBV21-1 and TRBJ2-3; TRBD2, the table's D call, was not compared with the DNA. TRBV21-1 is flagged as a pseudogene. The CDR3 length is 15 residues. CDR3 nucleotides: TGTGCCAGCACCCCCGGGGGTGAATGCACAGATACGCAGTATTTT. It specifies CASTPGGECTDTQYF.

The chain's CDR3 is CASSQDIPGTGLYQPQHF. In nucleotides, the CDR3 is TGCGCCAGCAGCCAAGATATCCCGGGGACAGGGCTGTACCAGCCCCAGCATTTT. This rearrangement joins TRBV4-3 to TRBJ1-5; 9 bases are a match to TRBD1. The CDR3 contains 18 residues. Trimming cost V 0 bases and J 7 bases; bases outside gene matches: 13. CDR1 is LGHNA and CDR2 is YSLEER in the germline V gene.

The chain recombines TRBV19 with TRBJ1-4, with TRBD1 matching over 7 bases. J was trimmed by 6 bases and V by 6 bases; bases with no gene match: 10. The CDR3 runs to 15 residues. The germline V gene has CDR1 LNHDA and CDR2 SQIVND (reference sequence). This CDR3 is CASRRRGTEDEKLFF. DNA of the CDR3: TGTGCCAGTAGGAGAAGGGGGACAGAAGATGAAAAACTGTTTTTT.

The rearrangement links TRBV2 to TRBJ1-1, with TRBD1 as a possible D gene (5 bases). The CDR3 contains 15 residues. Germline V gene data show CDR1 as SNHLY and CDR2 as FYNNEI. Trimming removed 5 bases from V and 1 base from J, with 14 bases in between. CDR3 amino acids: CASSWGRTGNTEAFF. CDR3 bases: TGTGCCAGCAGTTGGGGGAGGACGGGGAACACTGAAGCTTTCTTT.

The chain combines TRBV7-3 with TRBJ1-2; D might be TRBD1 (5 bases). The CDR3 covers 15 residues. Trimming pared 1 base from V and 4 bases from J, leaving 13 bases between. The V gene's germline CDR1 is SGHTA and CDR2 FQGTGA. CDR3 protein: CASSLMGGKGYGYTF. CDR3 bases: TGTGCCAGCAGCTTAATGGGGGGGAAAGGCTATGGCTACACCTTC.

About this clone: At one end, the junction sequence differs from germline, possibly due to a read error. The J gene is TRBJ2-7, the V gene TRBV7-9; possible D gene TRBD2, 7 bases. Germline CDR1 reads SEHNR; CDR2 reads FQNEAQ (reference sequence). This CDR3 has 15 residues. The CDR3 is CSSSRLGEGAYEQYF. In DNA form, the CDR3 reads TGTTCCAGCAGTCGACTCGGGGAGGGGGCCTACGAGCAGTACTTC.

CDR3 sequence reads: CASSSGHGGGYTF. Here the CDR3 DNA reads TGTGCCAGCTCTTCCGGACACGGCGGCGGCTACACCTTC. J is TRBJ1-2 and V is TRBV5-8, with a weak D call TRBD1 (5 bases). From germline, CDR1 is SGHTS and CDR2 YDEGEE. The V gene lost 7 bases and the J gene lost 8 bases, with 18 bases spanning the gap. The CDR3 totals 13 residues.

The chain couples TRBV11-3 to TRBJ2-7; possible D gene TRBD1, 6 bases. The CDR3 runs to 16 residues. The germline V and J ends were trimmed by 2 bases and 2 bases, with 16 bases remaining between them. Germline CDR1 SGHNT, CDR2 YENEEA. The CDR3 nucleotides are TGTGCCAGCAGCTTATATGCCGGGCACAGGGCCTACGAGCAGTACTTC. This translates into CASSLYAGHRAYEQYF.